This T cell receptor beta chain was found in a study of blood T cell repertoires in COVID-19. Across the study: The United States, Italy and Spain provided the acute and convalescent COVID-19 samples. Sample material is recorded as cDNA or gDNA derived from T cells, B-cell-depleted T cells, or PBMCs.

Study processing details: Reference gene primer amplification gave nucleated cell count estimates. Sequencing used immunoSEQ multiplex PCR; TCRdb keeps in-frame clones, though not all of them. V and J calls and clone size are given by that table; D and trimming were obtained from the DNA. The sample includes 88,000 or so clones, roughly three quarters seen only once; the top ten take 24%. The length of the CDR3 is 14 residues. Germline lookup yields CDR1 SNHLY and CDR2 FYNNEI. The V end was cut by 3 bases, the J end by 4 bases, with 13 bases between. The receptor's source is a human donor in a cohort sampled during active COVID-19. The rearrangement uses TRBV2 and TRBJ2-7, with D possibly being TRBD1 (5 bases). Input material: peripheral blood. This chain's CDR3 is CASSEVRVVYEQYF. CDR3 DNA: TGTGCCAGCAGTGAGGTCAGGGTGGTGTACGAGCAGTACTTC. Combining the CDR3 with reference TRBV2 and TRBJ2-7 gives the whole variable domain EPEVTQTPSHQVTQMGQEVILRCVPISNHLYFYWYRQILGQKVEFLVSFYNNEISEKSEIFDDQFSVERPDGSNFTLKIRSTKLEDSAMYFCASSEVRVVYEQYFGPGTRLTVT.